Shown below are 24 T cell receptor beta chains from a single sample sequenced in a study of somatic mutations in cytotoxic T cells in rheumatoid arthritis. Using immunoSEQ multiplex PCR, the repertoire was profiled, and TCRdb retains in-frame clones only, with some absent. The sample has some 11,000 clones; over 65% are singletons. Source material: CD8+ T cells sorted from blood. The source of these receptors is an adult with rheumatoid arthritis.

This chain uses TRBV6-5 with TRBJ1-5, with TRBD1 matching over 9 bases. The CDR3 extends over 14 amino acids. With 6 bases clipped from V and 4 bases from J, the junction kept 4 bases outside the gene matches. Germline V gives CDR1 MNHEY, CDR2 SVGAGI. The CDR3 protein is CASRDRGENQPQHF. The CDR3, as DNA: TGTGCCAGCAGGGACAGGGGTGAGAATCAGCCCCAGCATTTT.

This clone was observed a few times. This sequence joins TRBV7-9 and TRBJ2-7; D call uncertain. V lost 4 bases, J lost 3 bases, and 4 bases lay in between. There are 11 residues in the CDR3. Per the germline V gene, CDR1 is SEHNR and CDR2 is FQNEAQ (reference sequence). CDR3 protein: CASSSFYEQYF. Here the CDR3 DNA reads TGTGCCAGCAGCTCGTTCTACGAGCAGTACTTC.

CDR3 in DNA: TGCGCCAGCAGCCTCTTCCGGGACCAACCCCACCATGAGCAGTTCTTC. Its protein product is CASSLFRDQPHHEQFF. The J gene is TRBJ2-1, the V gene TRBV4-1, with D perhaps assigned TRBD1 or TRBD2 (5 bases each). The germline gives CDR1 MGHRA, CDR2 YSYEKL. There are 16 residues in the CDR3. Trimming removed 4 bases at V and 8 bases at J, with 21 bases between.

CDR3 sequence reads: CASSSDLAGFNEQFF. Written as DNA, the CDR3 is TGTGCCAGCAGCTCGGACCTAGCGGGGTTCAATGAGCAGTTCTTC. The chain has TRBV7-9 and TRBJ2-1; 9 bases fit TRBD2. V was clipped by 4 bases and J by 6 bases; unmatched bases: 7. The CDR3 has 15 residues. Germline V CDR1 and CDR2: SEHNR, FQNEAQ (reference sequence).

The chain couples TRBV7-9 to TRBJ2-3, with D uncertain. Germline CDR1 and CDR2: SEHNR and FQNEAQ (reference sequence). The CDR3 consists of 15 residues. Trimming stripped 5 bases from V and 1 base from J, with 13 bases between. Here the CDR3 reads CASSPPDHGTDTQYF. As DNA, the CDR3 is TGTGCCAGCAGCCCTCCCGACCACGGCACAGATACGCAGTATTTT.

The chain employs TRBV27 and TRBJ2-1; D is undetermined. The CDR3 has 13 amino acids. From germline, CDR1 is MNHEY and CDR2 SMNVEV (reference sequence). V dropped 5 bases and J dropped 10 bases, with 15 bases sitting between them. The CDR3 DNA follows: TGTGCCAGCAGTACTCGGACCGGGCCGGAGCAGTTCTTC. Translation gives CASSTRTGPEQFF.

The chain recombines TRBV29-1 with TRBJ2-2; 7 positions match TRBD1. After removal of 5 bases from V and 2 bases from J, the junction contained 2 bases not matched to a gene. Germline CDR1 reads SQVTM; CDR2 reads ANQGSEA. The CDR3 is made up of 13 amino acids. CDR3 bases: TGCAGCGTTCGACAGGGCAACACCGGGGAGCTGTTTTTT. It specifies CSVRQGNTGELFF.

The chain recombines TRBV7-9 with TRBJ1-2, with D maybe TRBD1 (5 bases). The germline gives CDR1 SEHNR, CDR2 FQNEAQ (reference sequence). V dropped 3 bases and J dropped 5 bases, with 16 bases sitting between them. The CDR3 loop spans 15 amino acids. CDR3 residues: CASSLDTGGLYGYTF. CDR3 sequence (DNA): TGTGCCAGCAGCTTGGACACCGGTGGGCTATATGGCTACACCTTC.

V is TRBV4-3 and J is TRBJ2-3; weak D call: TRBD1 (8 bases). The CDR3 is 19 amino acids. Germline CDR1 reads LGHNA; CDR2 reads YSLEER. V lost 0 bases, J lost 6 bases, and 25 bases lay in between. CDR3 in amino acids: CASSQDPGGDRGLLDTQYF. In nucleotides, the CDR3 is TGCGCCAGCAGCCAAGACCCGGGGGGAGACAGGGGTCTTTTGGATACGCAGTATTTT.

The chain carries TRBV19 and TRBJ2-7; no definite D call. The CDR3 runs to 13 residues. Trimming took 3 bases from V and 2 from J, leaving 8 bases between them. Per the germline V gene, CDR1 is LNHDA and CDR2 is SQIVND (reference sequence). The CDR3 region is CASSMSLTYEQYF. The CDR3 DNA sequence: TGTGCCAGTAGTATGTCCCTGACCTACGAGCAGTACTTC.

This chain links TRBV6-5 with TRBJ1-6, with TRBD1 as a possible D gene (5 bases). Per germline, CDR1 MNHEY and CDR2 SVGAGI. CDR3 length: 13 residues. Trimming cost V 6 bases and J 13 bases, with 16 bases left between them. CDR3 sequence: CASRVRGFLPLHF. The CDR3 DNA reads as TGTGCCAGCAGGGTTAGGGGTTTTTTGCCCCTCCACTTT.

The CDR3 protein is CASSLVSSWQGAFNSPLHF. DNA of the CDR3: TGTGCCAGCAGCTTAGTGAGTTCCTGGCAGGGGGCTTTCAATTCACCCCTCCACTTT. The chain is built from TRBV7-2 and TRBJ1-6; 8 nucleotides align to TRBD1. The CDR3 is made up of 19 amino acids. The V and J ends lost 1 base and 7 bases, in that order; junction bases with no gene match: 15. CDR1 is SGHTA, CDR2 FQGNSA, per germline.

This clone appeared once. This chain joins TRBV10-3 and TRBJ2-3, with 13 bases aligning to TRBD2. CDR1 ENHRY and CDR2 SYGVKD come from the germline V gene. V was clipped by 10 bases and J by 2 bases; unmatched bases: 6. The CDR3 covers 15 residues. In nucleotides, the CDR3 is TGTGCCAGCGGAGGACTAGCGGGGGACACAGATACGCAGTATTTT. This codes for CASGGLAGDTDTQYF.

This clone turned up a few times. The chain joins TRBV7-9 to TRBJ1-1; the D gene is possibly TRBD1 (5 bases). Trimming removed 7 bases from V and 1 base from J, with 16 bases in between. The CDR3 spans 15 residues. Per the germline V gene, CDR1 is SEHNR and CDR2 is FQNEAQ (reference sequence). The CDR3 spells CASTTSQGGNTEAFF. The CDR3, as DNA: TGTGCCAGCACGACCTCTCAGGGCGGGAACACTGAAGCTTTCTTT.

This clone showed up just once. The genes are TRBV11-1 and TRBJ2-5; D is perhaps TRBD1 (5 bases). The CDR3 spans 14 residues. The V gene's germline CDR1 is SGHAT and CDR2 FQDESV (reference sequence). The germline V and J ends were trimmed by 4 bases and 2 bases, with 11 bases remaining between them. The CDR3 is CASSSARQQETQYF. The CDR3 nucleotides read TGTGCCAGCAGCTCCGCTAGACAGCAAGAGACCCAGTACTTC.

This chain uses TRBV28 with TRBJ2-1; possible D gene TRBD2, 5 bases. Trimming left V 2 bases short and J 5 bases short, with 13 bases between. The CDR3 runs to 15 residues. Germline CDR1 MDHEN, CDR2 SYDVKM. CDR3 DNA sequence: TGTGCCAGCAGTTTACGCCAGTTGAGGGACAATGAGCAGTTCTTC. This sequence encodes CASSLRQLRDNEQFF.

CDR3 region: CAWGQAPAWQFF. The CDR3 DNA is TGTGCCTGGGGACAGGCGCCGGCGTGGCAGTTCTTC. The chain links TRBV30 to TRBJ2-1, with 7 nucleotides matching TRBD1. The CDR3 is made up of 12 amino acids. Germline trimming cut 5 bases from V and 12 bases from J; bases unmatched to any gene: 10. From germline, CDR1 is GTSNPN and CDR2 SVGIG (reference sequence).

This clone was observed a single time. The chain links TRBV5-4 to TRBJ1-1; D uncertain. This CDR3 is built from 12 residues. CDR1 is SGHNT, CDR2 YYREEE, per germline (reference sequence). Trimming took off 0 bases at V and 7 bases at J, with 7 bases between the two ends. This CDR3 is CASSLDGFEAFF. CDR3 nucleotides: TGTGCCAGCAGCTTGGACGGTTTTGAAGCTTTCTTT.

This clone was recorded a few times. The gene calls are TRBV7-9 and TRBJ2-1; D is unclear. Germline CDR1 reads SEHNR; CDR2 reads FQNEAQ (reference sequence). V lost 7 bases and J 8 bases, leaving 6 bases between the germline ends. This CDR3 comprises 10 residues. The CDR3 DNA sequence: TGTGCCAGCACCGAAGATGAGCAGTTCTTC. Protein sequence: CASTEDEQFF.

The chain's CDR3 is CASSRGTGGTYEQYF. As DNA, the CDR3 is TGTGCCAGCAGCCGAGGGACAGGGGGGACCTACGAGCAGTACTTC. The chain carries TRBV27 and TRBJ2-5; 11 bases fit TRBD1. Matching the DNA end better, TRBJ2-7 makes the J call doubtful. The germline V gene has CDR1 MNHEY and CDR2 SMNVEV (reference sequence). The length of the CDR3 is 15 residues.

The gene calls are TRBV6-5 and TRBJ1-1; D remains ambiguous. V lost 8 bases, J lost 1 base, and 5 bases lay in between. CDR1 MNHEY and CDR2 SVGAGI come from the germline V gene. The CDR3 has 11 amino acids. CDR3 nucleotides: TGTGCCAGCCGTGGGAACACTGAAGCTTTCTTT. Amino acid sequence: CASRGNTEAFF.

The chain combines TRBV9 with TRBJ1-2; D may be TRBD1 (6 bases). V was shortened by 0 bases and J by 4 bases, with 7 bases between the two germline ends. The CDR3 is 13 residues long. Per the germline V gene, CDR1 is SGDLS and CDR2 is YYNGEE. CDR3 residues: CASSVGGAYGYTF. The CDR3, as DNA: TGTGCCAGCAGCGTAGGGGGGGCCTATGGCTACACCTTC.

In DNA, the CDR3 is TGTGCCAGCGTACTACCTGCTGGCCCTGGGGCCAACGTCCTGACTTTC. This translates into CASVLPAGPGANVLTF. The chain employs TRBV11-3 and TRBJ2-6; D uncertain. This CDR3 spans 16 amino acids. V dropped 8 bases and J dropped 2 bases, with 16 bases sitting between them. Germline CDR1 SGHNT, CDR2 YENEEA.

Here the CDR3 reads CASSSDTGELFF. The CDR3 DNA follows: TGTGCCAGCAGCTCCGACACCGGGGAGCTGTTTTTT. V is TRBV11-2 and J is TRBJ2-2; D is uncertain. V lost 4 bases to trimming and J lost 3 bases, with 3 bases between them. The CDR3 contains 12 residues. CDR1 and CDR2 from the germline V gene are SGHAT and FQNNGV.